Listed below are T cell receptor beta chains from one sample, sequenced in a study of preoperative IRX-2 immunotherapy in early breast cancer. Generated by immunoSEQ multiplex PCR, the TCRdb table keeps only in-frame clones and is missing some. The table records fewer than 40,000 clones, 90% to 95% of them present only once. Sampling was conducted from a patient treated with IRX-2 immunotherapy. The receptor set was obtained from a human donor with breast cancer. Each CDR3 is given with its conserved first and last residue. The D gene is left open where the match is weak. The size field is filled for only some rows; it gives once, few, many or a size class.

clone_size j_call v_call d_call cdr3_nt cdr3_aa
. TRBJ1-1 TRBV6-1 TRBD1 TGTGCCAGCAGACTGGGACAGCAGAACACTGAAGCTTTCTTT CASRLGQQNTEAFF
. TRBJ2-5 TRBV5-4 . TGTGCCAGCAGCTGGGGGCAGGTTTCGGGACAAGAGACCCAGTACTTC CASSWGQVSGQETQYF
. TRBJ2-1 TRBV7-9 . TGTGCCAGCAGCCTCGGGTCCTACAATGAGCAGTTCTTC CASSLGSYNEQFF
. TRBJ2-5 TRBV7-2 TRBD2 TGTGCCAGCAGTTCCAGGGGGGGACTAGCGGAAGAGACCCAGTACTTC CASSSRGGLAEETQYF
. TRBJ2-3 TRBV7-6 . TGTGCCAGCAGCTCCGTTTGGGGAGATACGCAGTATTTT CASSSVWGDTQYF
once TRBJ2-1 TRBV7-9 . TGTGCCAGCAGCCTCTCGGGACTCGCTAACAATGAGCAGTTCTTC CASSLSGLANNEQFF
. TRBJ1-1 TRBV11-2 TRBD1 TGTGCCAGCAGCTCTCGGACAGGGGGGGGCACTGAAGCTTTCTTT CASSSRTGGGTEAFF
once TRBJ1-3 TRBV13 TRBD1 TGTGCCAGCAGCTCCACAGGGGTAGGAAACACCATATATTTT CASSSTGVGNTIYF
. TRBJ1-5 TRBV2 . TGTGCCAGCAGCCGCGGGGGGCTCGGCAATCAGCCCCAGCATTTT CASSRGGLGNQPQHF
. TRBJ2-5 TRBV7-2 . TGTGCCAGCAGCTCGGGGTGGCTAGCTCAAGAGACCCAGTACTTC CASSSGWLAQETQYF
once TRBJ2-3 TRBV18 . TGTGCCAGCCAACGGACTTTGGCCGATACGCAGTATTTT CASQRTLADTQYF
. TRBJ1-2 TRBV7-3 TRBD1 TGTGCCAGCAGCCCAGGGGGTGAGGGGGCAGCTCGTGGCTACACCTTC CASSPGGEGAARGYTF
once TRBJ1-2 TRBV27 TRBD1 TGTGCCAGCAGTCCCAGCCGGACAGGCCGGTCGGGCTACACCTTC CASSPSRTGRSGYTF
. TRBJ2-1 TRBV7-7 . TGTGCTAGCAGCCCGGGGGACAGCTCCTACAATGAGCAGTTCTTC CASSPGDSSYNEQFF
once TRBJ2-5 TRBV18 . TGTGCCAGCTCACCCTCGCGGGAGACCCAGTACTTC CASSPSRETQYF
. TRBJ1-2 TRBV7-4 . TGTGCCAGCAGCGCGACAGCAACTAACTATGGCTACACCTTC CASSATATNYGYTF
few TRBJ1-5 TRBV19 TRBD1 TGTGCCAGTAGTATAGCGACAGGGTTCCAGCATTTT CASSIATGFQHF
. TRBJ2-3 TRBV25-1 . TGTGCCAGCAGTTCTACAGCCCCCACAGATACGCAGTATTTT CASSSTAPTDTQYF
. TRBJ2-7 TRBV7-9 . TGTGCCAGCAGCTTAGTTACCGGATCTGGGCAGTACTTC CASSLVTGSGQYF
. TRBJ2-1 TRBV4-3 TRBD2 TGCGCCAGCAGCCAAAAGCGGGAGGCGAGGGAGCAGTTCTTC CASSQKREAREQFF
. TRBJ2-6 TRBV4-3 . TGCGCCAGCAGCCAAGATCCGCAAGCTGGGGCCAACGTCCTGACTTTC CASSQDPQAGANVLTF
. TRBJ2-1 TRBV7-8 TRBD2 TGTGCCAGCAGCCCCCGGAGGGTAGCGGGAGTCAATGAGCAGTTCTTC CASSPRRVAGVNEQFF
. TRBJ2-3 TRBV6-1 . TGTGCCAGCACATCATCCGATACGCAGTATTTT CASTSSDTQYF
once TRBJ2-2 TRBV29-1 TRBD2 TGCAGCGTTTTGCACCTGGGACTAGCGGGAGTAGAGGAGCTGTTTTTT CSVLHLGLAGVEELFF
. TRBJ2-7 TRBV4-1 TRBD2 TGCGCCAGCAGCCAAGGCCCAAGCGGGGGGACCTACGAGCAGTACTTC CASSQGPSGGTYEQYF
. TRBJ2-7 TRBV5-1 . TGCGCCAGCAGCCCAGGGGATTTCTACGAGCAGTACTTC CASSPGDFYEQYF
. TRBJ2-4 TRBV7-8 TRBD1 TGTGCCAGCAGCCCCATCTCAGGGGGCCTCGCCAAAAACATTCAGTACTTC CASSPISGGLAKNIQYF
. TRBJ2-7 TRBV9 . TGTGCCAGCAGCGTAGGAATTAGTGCTCAGGGACTCTACGAGCAGTACTTC CASSVGISAQGLYEQYF
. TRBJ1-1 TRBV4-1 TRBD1 TGCGCCAGCAGCCAATTGCAGGGGGCGCTTACTGAAGCTTTCTTT CASSQLQGALTEAFF
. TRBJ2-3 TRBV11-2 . TGTGCCAGCAGCTCCCCCAGGACTTCCAGCACAGATACGCAGTATTTT CASSSPRTSSTDTQYF
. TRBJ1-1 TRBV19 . TGTGCCAGTAGTATTTCGGGGGTCAACACTGAAGCTTTCTTT CASSISGVNTEAFF
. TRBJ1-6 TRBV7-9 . TGTGCCAGCAGTAGCCTCGAAGTTAATTCACCCCTCCACTTT CASSSLEVNSPLHF
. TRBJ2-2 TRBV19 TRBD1 TGTGCCAGTAGTAAGACACAGGGGTCCTACACCGGGGAGCTGTTTTTT CASSKTQGSYTGELFF
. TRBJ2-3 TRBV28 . TGTGCCAGCAGTTTAAACCTCGGAGATACGCAGTATTTT CASSLNLGDTQYF
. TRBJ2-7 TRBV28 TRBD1 TGTGCCAGCAGCCTGACAGGGGGGTTCCACGAGCAGTACTTC CASSLTGGFHEQYF
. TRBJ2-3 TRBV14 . TGTGCCAGCAGCCAAACAGTGTCAACGCAGTATTTT CASSQTVSTQYF
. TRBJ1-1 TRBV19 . TGTGCCAGTAGTATTCAGGGAATGAACACTGAAGCTTTCTTT CASSIQGMNTEAFF
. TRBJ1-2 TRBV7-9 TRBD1 TGTGCCAGCAGCCTAGACAGGGGATCCGGCTACACCTTC CASSLDRGSGYTF
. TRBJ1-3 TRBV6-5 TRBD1 TGTGCCACCTCAGGGGGTATCTCTGGAAACACCATATATTTT CATSGGISGNTIYF
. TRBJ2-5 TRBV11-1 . TGTGCCAGCAGATACCGTCCTACAGGGATCCAAGAGACCCAGTACTTC CASRYRPTGIQETQYF